The 2 T cell receptor beta chains below were found in one sample sequenced in a study of blood T cell repertoires in COVID-19. The protocol was immunoSEQ multiplex PCR, while the TCRdb copy is restricted to in-frame clones and leaves out a portion. Among roughly 110,000 clones listed, around 83% were seen once. Input material: peripheral blood. The receptors originated from a man between 40 and 49 years old with acute or convalescent COVID-19.

The rearrangement joins TRBV20-1 to TRBJ2-7; 10 nucleotides align to TRBD2. The CDR3 spans 15 residues. The germline gives CDR1 DFQATT, CDR2 SNEGSKA (reference sequence). Trimming removed 3 bases from V and 2 bases from J; junction bases left unmatched: 7. The CDR3 DNA sequence: TGCAGTGCTAGTGCATCAGCGGGGGGGACCTACGAGCAGTACTTC. It encodes CSASASAGGTYEQYF.

V usage is TRBV19 and J usage is TRBJ1-1; 7 bases fit TRBD1. The CDR3 is 17 amino acids. With 3 bases clipped from V and 5 bases from J, the junction kept 15 bases outside the gene matches. CDR1 and CDR2 (germline): LNHDA, SQIVND (reference sequence). The CDR3: CASSMPRTGSGRTEAFF. CDR3 nucleotide sequence: TGTGCCAGTAGTATGCCCCGGACAGGTAGCGGGAGAACTGAAGCTTTCTTT.